This is a list of T cell receptor beta chains from one sample in a study of T cells expressing NK-cell markers. From its re-call of the 5' RACE reads, TCRdb lists each CDR3 protein once, without DNA. The specimen's table records about 390,000 distinct CDR3 sequences. Sequences were obtained from blood T cells: a sorted CD56 or NKG2C T cell subset, CD4+ or CD8+ T cells, or bulk PBMC T cells (not recorded which). These receptors were taken from a woman aged 45-60 years in good health. Each CDR3 is given with its conserved first and last residue.

j_gene | v_gene | CDR3aa
TRBJ2-1 | TRBV12-3/TRBV12-4 | CASRTGTGSRGEQFF
TRBJ2-5 | TRBV12-3/TRBV12-4 | CASSLFGETQYF
TRBJ2-5 | TRBV11-2 | CASSFSQETQYF
TRBJ1-4 | TRBV12-3/TRBV12-4 | CASRRGTGLSRESEKLFF
TRBJ2-2 | TRBV7-8 | CASSWIPGTGANTGELFF
TRBJ1-2 | TRBV4-2 | CASSQESQGPNYGYTF
TRBJ2-5 | TRBV11-2 | CASSSWGLGETQYF
TRBJ2-1 | TRBV25-1 | CASSDSFGVRQFF
TRBJ1-1 | TRBV5-1 | CASSLELGVEAFF
TRBJ1-4 | TRBV4-1 | CASSLGTLEKLFF
TRBJ2-3 | TRBV24-1 | CATSDPSGTSTDTQYF
TRBJ2-1 | TRBV12-3/TRBV12-4 | CASSLSERLFF
TRBJ2-1 | TRBV5-1 | CASSSRTSGSVMSYNEQFF
TRBJ1-2 | TRBV29-1 | CSVKPGQRNYGYTF
TRBJ2-1 | TRBV24-1 | CATSDLRDSLFF
TRBJ1-1 | TRBV5-1 | CASSLQGARGTEAFF
TRBJ2-2 | TRBV7-3 | CASSIDRDGAGELFF
TRBJ2-5 | TRBV5-1 | CASRSGLETTQYF
TRBJ2-3 | TRBV18 | CASSPPTITDTQYF
TRBJ1-1 | TRBV7-9 | CASSQAGHLEAFF
TRBJ2-2 | TRBV7-8 | CASTHRTRREWNTGELFF
TRBJ1-2 | TRBV20-1 | CSALPPWGGDENGYTF
TRBJ2-5 | TRBV20-1 | CSARDGDYSGETQYF
TRBJ2-1 | TRBV25-1 | CASPSDRVEFF
TRBJ2-1 | TRBV12-3/TRBV12-4 | CASSLLGPDNEQFF
TRBJ2-4 | TRBV12-3/TRBV12-4 | CASSPRGTASGQYF
TRBJ2-7 | TRBV27 | CASSLLGQSSYEQYF
TRBJ2-5 | TRBV25-1 | CASSPQDREIQETQYF
TRBJ2-5 | TRBV20-1 | CSAKAAGLSRVLVETQYF
TRBJ2-5 | TRBV29-1 | CSAPNVGQKETQYF
TRBJ2-5 | TRBV5-1 | CASHSPQETQYF
TRBJ1-1 | TRBV12-3/TRBV12-4 | CASSLTGANTEAFF
TRBJ2-1 | TRBV20-1 | CSAREGSTSYNEQFF
TRBJ2-1 | TRBV29-1 | CSVWVYRSSSYNEQFF
TRBJ2-3 | TRBV7-8 | CASSLTSGKDTQYF
TRBJ2-1 | TRBV7-8 | CASSLAGPSYNEQFF
TRBJ2-2 | TRBV5-5 | CASSPTAGGGTGELFF
TRBJ2-7 | TRBV9 | CASSAGGPGYEQYF
TRBJ1-2 | TRBV24-1 | CATSESRDSLFYGYTF
TRBJ2-1 | TRBV25-1 | CASSGGSRYNEQFF
TRBJ1-2 | TRBV5-1 | CASSLGTAYGYTF
TRBJ2-3 | TRBV12-3/TRBV12-4 | CASSAGTSAPPDTQYF
TRBJ1-2 | TRBV20-1 | CSARDSGQGYGYTF
TRBJ1-4 | TRBV19 | CASRTQGYGEKLFF